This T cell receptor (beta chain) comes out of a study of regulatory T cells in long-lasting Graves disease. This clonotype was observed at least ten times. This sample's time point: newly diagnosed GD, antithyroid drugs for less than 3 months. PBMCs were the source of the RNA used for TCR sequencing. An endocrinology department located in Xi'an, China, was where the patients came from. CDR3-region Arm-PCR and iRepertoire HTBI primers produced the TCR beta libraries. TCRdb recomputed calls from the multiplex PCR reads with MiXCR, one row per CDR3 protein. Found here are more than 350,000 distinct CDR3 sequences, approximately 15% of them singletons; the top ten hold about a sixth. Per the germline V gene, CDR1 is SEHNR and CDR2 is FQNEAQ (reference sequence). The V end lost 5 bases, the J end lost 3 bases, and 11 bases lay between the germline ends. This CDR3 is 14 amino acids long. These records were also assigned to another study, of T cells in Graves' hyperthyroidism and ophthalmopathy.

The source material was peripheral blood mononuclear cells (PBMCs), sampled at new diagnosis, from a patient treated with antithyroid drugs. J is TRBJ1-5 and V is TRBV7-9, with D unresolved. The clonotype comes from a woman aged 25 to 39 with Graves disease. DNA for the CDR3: TGTGCCAGCAGCCTTCTCGGGCCCAATCAGCCCCAGCATTTT. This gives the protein CASSLLGPNQPQHF.